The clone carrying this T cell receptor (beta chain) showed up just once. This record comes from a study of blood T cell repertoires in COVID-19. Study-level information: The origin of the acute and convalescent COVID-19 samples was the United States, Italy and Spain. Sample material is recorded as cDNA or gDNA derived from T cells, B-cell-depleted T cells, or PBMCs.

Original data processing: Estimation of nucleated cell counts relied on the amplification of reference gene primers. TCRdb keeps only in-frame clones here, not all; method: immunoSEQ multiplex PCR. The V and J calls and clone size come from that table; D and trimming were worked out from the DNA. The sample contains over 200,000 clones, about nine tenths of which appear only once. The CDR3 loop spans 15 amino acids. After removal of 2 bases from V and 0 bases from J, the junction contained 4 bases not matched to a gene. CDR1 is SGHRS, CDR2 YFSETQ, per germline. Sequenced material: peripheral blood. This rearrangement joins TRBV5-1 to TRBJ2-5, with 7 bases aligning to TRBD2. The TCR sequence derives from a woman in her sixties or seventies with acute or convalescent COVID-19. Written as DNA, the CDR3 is TGCGCCAGCAGCTTAAATGGGAGGGACCAAGAGACCCAGTACTTC. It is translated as CASSLNGRDQETQYF.